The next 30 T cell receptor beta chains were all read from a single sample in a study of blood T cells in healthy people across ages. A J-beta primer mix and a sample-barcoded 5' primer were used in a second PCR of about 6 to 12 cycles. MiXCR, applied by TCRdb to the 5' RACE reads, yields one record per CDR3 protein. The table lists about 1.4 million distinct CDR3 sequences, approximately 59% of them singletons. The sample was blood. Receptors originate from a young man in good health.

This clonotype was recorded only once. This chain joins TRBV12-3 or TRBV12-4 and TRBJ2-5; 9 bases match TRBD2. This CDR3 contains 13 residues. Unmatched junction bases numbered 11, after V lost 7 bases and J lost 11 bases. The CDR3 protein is CASTAGGFSEQYF. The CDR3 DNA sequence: TGTGCCAGCACAGCGGGAGGTTTTTCGGAGCAGTACTTC.

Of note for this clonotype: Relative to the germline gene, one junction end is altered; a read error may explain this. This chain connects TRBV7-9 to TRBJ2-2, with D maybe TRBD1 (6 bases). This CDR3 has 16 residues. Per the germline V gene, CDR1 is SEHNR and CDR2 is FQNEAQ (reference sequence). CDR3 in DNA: TGTGCCAGTAGCTCGTACGACAGGACCAACACCGGGGAGCTGTTTTTT. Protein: CASSSYDRTNTGELFF. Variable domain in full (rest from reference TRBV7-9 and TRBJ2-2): DTGVSQNPRHKITKRGQNVTFRCDPISEHNRLYWYRQTLGQGPEFLTYFQNEAQLEKSRLLSDRFSAERPKGSFSTLEIQRTEQGDSAMYLCASSSYDRTNTGELFFGEGSRLTVL.

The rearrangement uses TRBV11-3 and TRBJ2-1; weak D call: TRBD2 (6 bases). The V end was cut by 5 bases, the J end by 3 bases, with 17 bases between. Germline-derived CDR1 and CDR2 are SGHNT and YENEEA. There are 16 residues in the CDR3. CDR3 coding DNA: TGTGCCAGCAGCACAAGCGGGCTAGCAGACTACAATGAGCAGTTCTTC. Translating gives CASSTSGLADYNEQFF.

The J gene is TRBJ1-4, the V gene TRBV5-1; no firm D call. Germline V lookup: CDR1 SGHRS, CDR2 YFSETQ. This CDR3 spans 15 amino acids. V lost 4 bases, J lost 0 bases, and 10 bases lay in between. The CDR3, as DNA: TGCGCCAGCAGCACCGACGGCGCAACTAATGAAAAACTGTTTTTT. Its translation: CASSTDGATNEKLFF. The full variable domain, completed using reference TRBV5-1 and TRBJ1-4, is KAGVTQTPRYLIKTRGQQVTLSCSPISGHRSVSWYQQTPGQGLQFLFEYFSETQRNKGNFPGRFSGRQFSNSRSEMNVSTLELGDSALYLCASSTDGATNEKLFFGSGTQLSVL.

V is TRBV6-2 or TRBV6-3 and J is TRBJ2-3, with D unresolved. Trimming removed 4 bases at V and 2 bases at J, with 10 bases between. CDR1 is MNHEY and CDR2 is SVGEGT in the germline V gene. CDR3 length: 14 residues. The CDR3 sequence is CASSSPEHTDTQYF. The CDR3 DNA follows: TGTGCCAGCAGTTCTCCCGAGCACACAGATACGCAGTATTTT.

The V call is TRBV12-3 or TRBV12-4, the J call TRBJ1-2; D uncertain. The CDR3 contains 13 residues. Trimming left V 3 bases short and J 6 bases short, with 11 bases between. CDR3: CASSFVMGDGYTF. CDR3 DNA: TGTGCCAGCAGTTTTGTCATGGGTGATGGCTACACCTTC.

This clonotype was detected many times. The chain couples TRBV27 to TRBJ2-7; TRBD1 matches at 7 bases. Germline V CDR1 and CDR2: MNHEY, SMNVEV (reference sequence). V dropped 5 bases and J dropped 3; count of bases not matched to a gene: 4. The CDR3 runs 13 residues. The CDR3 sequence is CASSLGQHYEQYF. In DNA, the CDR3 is TGTGCCAGCAGTCTGGGACAGCACTACGAGCAGTACTTC.

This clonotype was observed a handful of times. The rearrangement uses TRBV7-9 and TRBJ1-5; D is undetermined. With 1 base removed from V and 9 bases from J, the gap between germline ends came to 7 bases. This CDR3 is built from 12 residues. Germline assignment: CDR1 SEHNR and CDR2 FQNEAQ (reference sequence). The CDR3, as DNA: TGTGCCAGCAGCTTAGGAGGGTGGCCCCAGCATTTT. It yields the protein CASSLGGWPQHF.

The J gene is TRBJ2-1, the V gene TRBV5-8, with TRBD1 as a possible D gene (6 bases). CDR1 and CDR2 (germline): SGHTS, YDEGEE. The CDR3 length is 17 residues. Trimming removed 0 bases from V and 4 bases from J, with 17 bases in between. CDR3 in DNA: TGTGCCAGCAGCTTGGCCTTTAGGGCAGGACAGTACAATGAGCAGTTCTTC. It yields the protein CASSLAFRAGQYNEQFF.

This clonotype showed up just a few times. DNA of the CDR3: TGTGCCAGCAGCCAAGATGGAGAGCGGAGGAACAATGAGCAGTTCTTC. It is translated as CASSQDGERRNNEQFF. This chain uses TRBV3-1 with TRBJ2-1; maybe TRBD2 (5 bases). CDR1 is LGHDT, CDR2 YNNKEL, per germline (reference sequence). The CDR3 length is 16 residues. Trimming removed 0 bases from V and 5 bases from J, with 14 bases in between.

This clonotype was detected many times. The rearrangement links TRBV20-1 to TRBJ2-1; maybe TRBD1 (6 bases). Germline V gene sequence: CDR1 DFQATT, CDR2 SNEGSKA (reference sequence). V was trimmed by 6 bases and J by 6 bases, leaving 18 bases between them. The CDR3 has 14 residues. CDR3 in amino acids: CSALRGTAGNEQFF. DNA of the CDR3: TGCAGTGCCCTTAGGGGGACCGCGGGCAATGAGCAGTTCTTC.

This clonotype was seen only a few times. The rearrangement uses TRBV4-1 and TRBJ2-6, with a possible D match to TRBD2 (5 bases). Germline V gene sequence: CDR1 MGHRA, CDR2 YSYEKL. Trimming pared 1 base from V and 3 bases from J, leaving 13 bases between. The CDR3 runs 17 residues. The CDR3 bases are TGCGCCAGCAGCCAAGCATTCACCGGAGGTGGGGCCAACGTCCTGACTTTC. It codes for CASSQAFTGGGANVLTF.

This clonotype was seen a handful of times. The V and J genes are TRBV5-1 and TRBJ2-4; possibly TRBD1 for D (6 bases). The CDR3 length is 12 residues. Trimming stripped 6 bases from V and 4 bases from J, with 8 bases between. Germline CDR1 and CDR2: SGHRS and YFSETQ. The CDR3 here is CASTGQKNIQYF. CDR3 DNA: TGCGCCAGCACCGGACAGAAAAACATTCAGTACTTC.

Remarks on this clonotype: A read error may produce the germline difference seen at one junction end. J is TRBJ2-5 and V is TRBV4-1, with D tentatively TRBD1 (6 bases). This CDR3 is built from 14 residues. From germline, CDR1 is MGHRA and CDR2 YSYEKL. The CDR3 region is CASSQTGIQGTQYF. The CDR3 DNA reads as TGCGCCAGCAGCCAAACAGGGATACAAGGGACCCAGTACTTC.

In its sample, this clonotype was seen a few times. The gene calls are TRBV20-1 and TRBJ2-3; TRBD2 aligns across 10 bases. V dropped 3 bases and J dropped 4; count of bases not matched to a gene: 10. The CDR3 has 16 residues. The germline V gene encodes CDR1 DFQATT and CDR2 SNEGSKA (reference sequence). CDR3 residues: CSASRTSGGGADTQYF. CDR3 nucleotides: TGCAGTGCTAGTCGGACTAGCGGCGGTGGGGCAGATACGCAGTATTTT.

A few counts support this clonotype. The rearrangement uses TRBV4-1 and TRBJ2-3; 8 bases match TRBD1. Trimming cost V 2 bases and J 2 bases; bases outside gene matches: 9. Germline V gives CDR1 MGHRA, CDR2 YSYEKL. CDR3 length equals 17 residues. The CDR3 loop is CASSQPWTGSVTDTQYF. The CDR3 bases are TGCGCCAGCAGCCAACCCTGGACAGGGTCTGTCACAGATACGCAGTATTTT.

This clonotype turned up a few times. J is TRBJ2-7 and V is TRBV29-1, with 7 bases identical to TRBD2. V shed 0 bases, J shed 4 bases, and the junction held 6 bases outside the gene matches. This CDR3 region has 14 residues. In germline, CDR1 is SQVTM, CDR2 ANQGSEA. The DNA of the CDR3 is TGCAGCGTTGAAGATCCGGGGGGACGGTACGAGCAGTACTTC. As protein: CSVEDPGGRYEQYF.

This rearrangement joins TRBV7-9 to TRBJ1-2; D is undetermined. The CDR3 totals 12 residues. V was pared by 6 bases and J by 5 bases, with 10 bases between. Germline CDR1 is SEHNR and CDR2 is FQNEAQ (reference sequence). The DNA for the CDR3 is TGTGCCAGCAGAGAGGGAGTTTATGGCTACACCTTC. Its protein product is CASREGVYGYTF.

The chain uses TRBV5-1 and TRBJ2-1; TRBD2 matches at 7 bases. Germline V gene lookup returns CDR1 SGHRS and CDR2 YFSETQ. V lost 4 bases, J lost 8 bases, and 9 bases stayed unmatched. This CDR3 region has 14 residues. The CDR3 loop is CASSPWGGLHEQFF. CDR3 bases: TGCGCCAGCAGCCCGTGGGGGGGATTACATGAGCAGTTCTTC.

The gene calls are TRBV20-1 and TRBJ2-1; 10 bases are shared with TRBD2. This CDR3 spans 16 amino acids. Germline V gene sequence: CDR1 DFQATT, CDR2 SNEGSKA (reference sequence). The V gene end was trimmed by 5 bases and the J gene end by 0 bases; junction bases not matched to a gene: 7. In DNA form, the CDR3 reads TGCAGTGCTGGGCTAGCGGGGGTGAGCTCCTACAATGAGCAGTTCTTC. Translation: CSAGLAGVSSYNEQFF.

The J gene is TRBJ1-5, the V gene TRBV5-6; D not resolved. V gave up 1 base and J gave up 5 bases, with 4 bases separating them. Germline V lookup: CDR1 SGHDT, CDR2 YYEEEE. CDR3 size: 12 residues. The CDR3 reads CASSLWDQPQHF. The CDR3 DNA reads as TGTGCCAGCAGCTTGTGGGATCAGCCCCAGCATTTT.

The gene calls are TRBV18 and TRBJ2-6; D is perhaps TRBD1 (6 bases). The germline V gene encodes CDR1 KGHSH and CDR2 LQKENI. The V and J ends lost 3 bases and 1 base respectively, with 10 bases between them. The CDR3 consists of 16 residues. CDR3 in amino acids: CASSPTQGSGANVLTF. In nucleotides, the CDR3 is TGTGCCAGCTCACCTACACAGGGTTCTGGGGCCAACGTCCTGACTTTC.

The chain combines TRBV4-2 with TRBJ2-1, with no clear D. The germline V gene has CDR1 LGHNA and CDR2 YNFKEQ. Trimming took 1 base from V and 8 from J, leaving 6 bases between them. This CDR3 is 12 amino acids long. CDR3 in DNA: TGTGCCAGCAGCCAAGGGATCGATGAGCAGTTCTTC. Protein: CASSQGIDEQFF.

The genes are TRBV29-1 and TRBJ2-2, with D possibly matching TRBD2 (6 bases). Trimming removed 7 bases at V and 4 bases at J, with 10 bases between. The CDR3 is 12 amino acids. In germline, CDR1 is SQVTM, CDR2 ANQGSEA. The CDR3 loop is CSAHSGTGELFF. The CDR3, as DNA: TGCAGCGCCCATAGCGGCACCGGGGAGCTGTTTTTT.

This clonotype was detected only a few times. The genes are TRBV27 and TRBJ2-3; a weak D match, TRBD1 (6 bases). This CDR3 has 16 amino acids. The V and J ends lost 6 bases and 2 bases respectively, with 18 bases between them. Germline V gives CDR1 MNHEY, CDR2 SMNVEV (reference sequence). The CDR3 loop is CASRPLGQSLTDTQYF. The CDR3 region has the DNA TGTGCCAGCAGGCCGCTTGGACAGAGTCTCACAGATACGCAGTATTTT.

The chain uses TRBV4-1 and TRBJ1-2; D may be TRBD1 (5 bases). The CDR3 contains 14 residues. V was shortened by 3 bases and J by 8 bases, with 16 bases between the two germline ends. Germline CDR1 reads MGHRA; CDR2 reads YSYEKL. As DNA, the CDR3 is TGCGCCAGCAGCCACGACGACAGAGGGTACGGCTACACCTTC. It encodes CASSHDDRGYGYTF.

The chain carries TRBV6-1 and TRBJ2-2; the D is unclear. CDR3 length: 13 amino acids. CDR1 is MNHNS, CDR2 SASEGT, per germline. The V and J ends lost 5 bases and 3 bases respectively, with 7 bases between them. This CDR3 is CASSPWDTGELFF. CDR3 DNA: TGTGCCAGCAGTCCTTGGGACACCGGGGAGCTGTTTTTT.

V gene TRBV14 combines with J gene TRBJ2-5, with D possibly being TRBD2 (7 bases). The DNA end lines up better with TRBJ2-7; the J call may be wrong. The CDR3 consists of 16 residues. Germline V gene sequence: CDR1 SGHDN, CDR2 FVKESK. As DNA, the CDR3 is TGTGCCAGCAGCCAAGGGGGGGGGACAAGTACCTACGAGCAGTACTTC. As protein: CASSQGGGTSTYEQYF.

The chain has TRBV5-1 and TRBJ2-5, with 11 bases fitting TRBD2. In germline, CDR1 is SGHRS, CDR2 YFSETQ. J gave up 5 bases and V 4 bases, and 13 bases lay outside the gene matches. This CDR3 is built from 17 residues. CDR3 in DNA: TGCGCCAGCAGCACGTCCGGGACTAGCGGTACGGGGGAGACCCAGTACTTC. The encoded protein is CASSTSGTSGTGETQYF.

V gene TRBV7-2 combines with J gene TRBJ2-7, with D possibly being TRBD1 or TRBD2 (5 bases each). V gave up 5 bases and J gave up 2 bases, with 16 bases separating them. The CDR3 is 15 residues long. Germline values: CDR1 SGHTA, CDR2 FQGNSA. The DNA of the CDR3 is TGTGCCAGCAGCCCCCGAAGGGGACGGACCTACGAGCAGTACTTC. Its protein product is CASSPRRGRTYEQYF.